A single sample is the source of the 10 T cell receptor beta chains below, sequenced in a study of blood T cell repertoires in COVID-19 (dated by TCRdb to between 2020 and 2021). Library prep was done by the immunoSEQ multiplex PCR assay. Held by TCRdb, this immuneACCESS table contains in-frame sequences only and omits some clones. Under half of the omission traces to an unresolved V gene where checked; the cause of the rest is unknown. The sample records 320,000 or so clones, 85% of which are singletons. Approximately 1.9% of the sample goes to the ten largest clones. Sequencing was performed on PBMCs or T cells enriched from blood (not recorded which). The receptors were sampled from a woman under 40 who had been exposed to COVID-19.

The genes are TRBV19 and TRBJ1-5; a possible D gene is TRBD1 (5 bases). Looked up from germline, CDR1 is LNHDA and CDR2 is SQIVND (reference sequence). The CDR3 is 12 amino acids. The V and J ends lost 7 bases and 9 bases respectively, with 13 bases between them. The CDR3 loop is CASIRGEGPQHF. CDR3 coding DNA: TGTGCCAGTATCAGAGGGGAGGGGCCCCAGCATTTT.

The J gene is TRBJ2-7, the V gene TRBV5-1; 11 bases line up with TRBD1. Germline assignment: CDR1 SGHRS and CDR2 YFSETQ. Trimming cost V 5 bases and J 3 bases; bases outside gene matches: 7. This CDR3 is built from 15 residues. The CDR3 region has the DNA TGCGCCAGCAGGTACTCCGGGACAGGGGGCTACGAGCAGTACTTC. Translated: CASRYSGTGGYEQYF.

The chain couples TRBV12-5 to TRBJ1-2; 7 bases align to TRBD1. This CDR3 region has 13 residues. The junction had 0 bases not matched to a gene; V was cut back by 1 base and J by 4 bases. Per the germline V gene, CDR1 is LGHNT and CDR2 is FRNRAP. CDR3: CASGLGTGYGYTF. The CDR3 nucleotides are TGTGCTAGTGGTTTGGGGACAGGCTATGGCTACACCTTC.

The rearrangement joins TRBV5-1 to TRBJ2-1; 11 nucleotides line up with TRBD2. Germline values: CDR1 SGHRS, CDR2 YFSETQ. Trimming cost V 0 bases and J 7 bases; bases outside gene matches: 6. This CDR3 has 16 amino acids. The CDR3 region is CASSLATSGSPNEQFF. The CDR3 coding sequence is TGCGCCAGCAGCTTGGCCACTAGCGGGAGTCCGAATGAGCAGTTCTTC.

This clone has a handful of counts. The V gene is TRBV7-2, the J gene TRBJ2-1; 8 bases are shared with TRBD2. The CDR3 length is 17 residues. Trimming cost V 5 bases and J 10 bases; bases outside gene matches: 19. CDR1 is SGHTA and CDR2 is FQGNSA in the germline V gene. CDR3 bases: TGTGCCAGCAGCCCCTTTCTAACGGGAGGGGAAGCCTACGAGCAGTTCTTC. It is translated as CASSPFLTGGEAYEQFF.

The chain couples TRBV2 to TRBJ2-7, with 10 bases aligning to TRBD1. Germline V gene sequence: CDR1 SNHLY, CDR2 FYNNEI. The CDR3 length is 15 residues. V dropped 5 bases and J dropped 3; count of bases not matched to a gene: 7. The chain's CDR3 is CASSQGGQGIYEQYF. Here the CDR3 DNA reads TGTGCCAGCAGTCAGGGGGGACAGGGGATCTACGAGCAGTACTTC.

This rearrangement joins TRBV3-1 (or the pseudogene TRBV3-2) to TRBJ2-1, with a weak D call TRBD2 (6 bases). The CDR3 contains 18 residues. V was trimmed by 0 bases and J by 4 bases, leaving 19 bases between them. Looked up from germline, CDR1 is LGHDT and CDR2 is YNNKEL (reference sequence). The CDR3 coding sequence is TGTGCCAGCAGCCAAGAAAAAGTCCAGGCGGGACGATACAATGAGCAGTTCTTC. Amino acids: CASSQEKVQAGRYNEQFF.

This clone appeared a few times. The rearrangement joins TRBV6-6 to TRBJ2-1, with D perhaps TRBD2 (5 bases). The germline V gene has CDR1 MNHNY and CDR2 SVGAGI (reference sequence). CDR3 size: 15 residues. The V end was cut by 6 bases, the J end by 0 bases, with 12 bases between. The CDR3, as DNA: TGTGCCAGCAGGGGTACTAGAAGCTCCTACAATGAGCAGTTCTTC. Translation gives CASRGTRSSYNEQFF.

The chain employs TRBV29-1 and TRBJ1-5; no firm D call. The CDR3 length is 11 residues. From germline, CDR1 is SQVTM and CDR2 ANQGSEA. Trimming removed 5 bases from V and 5 bases from J, with 7 bases in between. The CDR3 DNA reads as TGCAGCGTTTATCGGGATCAGCCCCAGCATTTT. Its protein product is CSVYRDQPQHF.

This chain uses TRBV11-3 with TRBJ1-5, with D hard to call. Trimming removed 1 base from V and 15 bases from J, with 13 bases in between. Germline CDR1 SGHNT, CDR2 YENEEA. The CDR3 loop spans 12 amino acids. This chain's CDR3 is CASSLAGDGRHF. CDR3 DNA sequence: TGTGCCAGCAGCTTAGCCGGGGATGGGCGGCATTTT. Using reference TRBV11-3 and TRBJ1-5 for the parts outside the CDR3, the full variable domain is EAGVVQSPRYKIIEKKQPVAFWCNPISGHNTLYWYLQNLGQGPELLIRYENEEAVDDSQLPKDRFSAERLKGVDSTLKIQPAELGDSAVYLCASSLAGDGRHFGDGTRLSIL.